The next 23 T cell receptor beta chains were all read from a single sample in a study of T cell changes during pregnancy in multiple sclerosis. Profiling relied on immunoSEQ multiplex PCR, and the TCRdb table lists in-frame clones only, not all of them. The data show 8,600 or so clones, 87% seen once. The input for sequencing was CD8+ T cells from peripheral blood mononuclear cells, taken in the first trimester of pregnancy. Receptors originate from a female donor in good health, enrolled as a control in a pregnancy study.

The chain recombines TRBV6-4 with TRBJ2-2; D perhaps matches TRBD2 (5 bases). Germline values: CDR1 MRHNA, CDR2 SNTAGT. This CDR3 is 14 amino acids long. The V gene lost 5 bases and the J gene lost 4 bases, with 11 bases spanning the gap. CDR3 loop: CASSTGDGTGELFF. The CDR3 DNA is TGTGCCAGCAGTACCGGGGATGGCACCGGGGAGCTGTTTTTT.

CDR3 nucleotide sequence: TGTGCCAGCAGTCGGGGTAGCGGGGGGGCAGGCAAGGATGAGCAGTTCTTC. This sequence encodes CASSRGSGGAGKDEQFF. This chain connects TRBV4-2 to TRBJ2-1; 11 bases are a match to TRBD2. In germline, CDR1 is LGHNA, CDR2 YNFKEQ. The V gene end was trimmed by 6 bases and the J gene end by 8 bases; junction bases not matched to a gene: 15. This CDR3 region has 17 residues.

The chain links TRBV10-3 to TRBJ2-2, with 9 bases aligning to TRBD2. J was trimmed by 5 bases and V by 10 bases; bases with no gene match: 11. The V gene's germline CDR1 is ENHRY and CDR2 SYGVKD. This CDR3 has 15 amino acids. CDR3 sequence (DNA): TGTGCCACCCAGAGCCCTAGCGGGGATACCGGGGAGCTGTTTTTT. It translates to CATQSPSGDTGELFF.

The chain employs TRBV13 and TRBJ2-1; 8 nucleotides agree with TRBD2. Trimming took 6 bases from V and 0 from J; bases not matched to a gene: 7. The CDR3 has 16 amino acids. Germline-derived CDR1 and CDR2 are PRHDT and FYEKMQ (reference sequence). This CDR3 is CASRPSLADSYNEQFF. The CDR3 coding sequence is TGTGCCAGCAGGCCCTCACTAGCGGACTCCTACAATGAGCAGTTCTTC.

CDR3 in DNA: TGTGCCAGCAGTTACACTAGCGGAGGCTCCTACGAGCAGTACTTC. Amino acids: CASSYTSGGSYEQYF. V usage is TRBV7-2 and J usage is TRBJ2-7, with 8 nucleotides matching TRBD2. V lost 6 bases to trimming and J lost 0 bases; unmatched junction nucleotides: 7. CDR1 is SGHTA, CDR2 FQGNSA, per germline. The length of the CDR3 is 15 residues.

The chain has TRBV14 and TRBJ1-2, with a weak D call TRBD1 (5 bases). V lost 4 bases and J 3 bases, leaving 15 bases between the germline ends. The CDR3 extends over 15 amino acids. From germline, CDR1 is SGHDN and CDR2 FVKESK. CDR3 sequence: CASSPWVWGDYGYTF. The CDR3 DNA follows: TGTGCCAGCAGCCCGTGGGTATGGGGGGACTATGGCTACACCTTC.

The chain uses TRBV7-9 and TRBJ2-3; 9 bases are shared with TRBD2. CDR3 length: 15 residues. Germline trimming cut 2 bases from V and 2 bases from J; bases unmatched to any gene: 2. Per the germline V gene, CDR1 is SEHNR and CDR2 is FQNEAQ (reference sequence). The CDR3 nucleotides are TGTGCCAGCAGCTTAACTAGCGGGCTCACAGATACGCAGTATTTT. It codes for CASSLTSGLTDTQYF. Using reference TRBV7-9 and TRBJ2-3 for the parts outside the CDR3, the full variable domain is DTGVSQNPRHKITKRGQNVTFRCDPISEHNRLYWYRQTLGQGPEFLTYFQNEAQLEKSRLLSDRFSAERPKGSFSTLEIQRTEQGDSAMYLCASSLTSGLTDTQYFGPGTRLTVL.

For the CDR3, the DNA is TGTGCCACCTGGGGGGGGAATGAGCAGTTCTTC. Translating it yields CATWGGNEQFF. The chain uses TRBV7-9 and TRBJ2-1, with 7 bases matching TRBD2. The CDR3 length is 11 residues. With 10 bases clipped from V and 7 bases from J, the junction kept 4 bases outside the gene matches. Germline V CDR1 and CDR2: SEHNR, FQNEAQ (reference sequence).

This chain links TRBV5-4 with TRBJ2-7; 12 positions agree with TRBD2. The germline gives CDR1 SGHNT, CDR2 YYREEE (reference sequence). Germline trimming cut 4 bases from V and 3 bases from J; bases unmatched to any gene: 5. The CDR3 consists of 15 residues. CDR3 DNA sequence: TGTGCCAGCAGCCCTAGCGGGGGGGCTAGCTACGAGCAGTACTTC. Residues: CASSPSGGASYEQYF.

The genes are TRBV19 and TRBJ1-1; 9 bases agree with TRBD1. Looked up from germline, CDR1 is LNHDA and CDR2 is SQIVND (reference sequence). J gave up 7 bases and V 5 bases, and 5 bases lay outside the gene matches. The CDR3 extends over 13 amino acids. In DNA, the CDR3 is TGTGCCAGTAGTCCAGGACAGGGGTTTGAAGCTTTCTTT. This codes for CASSPGQGFEAFF.

The CDR3, as DNA: TGTGCCAGCAACCTAGGTGGGACTAGCGGGTATTTT. Translated: CASNLGGTSGYF. The rearrangement links TRBV5-6 to TRBJ2-3; 11 bases fit TRBD2. CDR1 and CDR2 from the germline V gene are SGHDT and YYEEEE. The CDR3 runs 12 residues. With V trimmed by 6 bases and J by 14 bases, 8 bases remained unmatched.

The V call is TRBV29-1, the J call TRBJ2-7; TRBD2 might be the D (7 bases). CDR1 is SQVTM and CDR2 is ANQGSEA in the germline V gene. Trimming took off 1 base at V and 5 bases at J, with 15 bases between the two ends. The CDR3 runs 14 residues. The CDR3 protein is CSVEVPRGGNEQYF. In nucleotides, the CDR3 is TGCAGCGTTGAAGTTCCGAGGGGGGGAAACGAGCAGTACTTC.

The chain has TRBV7-9 and TRBJ2-1, with TRBD1 as a possible D gene (6 bases). CDR3 size: 15 residues. Trimming pared 5 bases from V and 0 bases from J, leaving 11 bases between. Germline CDR1 reads SEHNR; CDR2 reads FQNEAQ (reference sequence). The DNA for the CDR3 is TGTGCCAGCAGCCGGACAGATATCTCCTACAATGAGCAGTTCTTC. Its translation is CASSRTDISYNEQFF.

The chain is built from TRBV29-1 and TRBJ1-2; D is perhaps TRBD1 (6 bases). The germline V gene has CDR1 SQVTM and CDR2 ANQGSEA. The CDR3 length is 16 residues. The V gene lost 3 bases and the J gene lost 6 bases, with 23 bases spanning the gap. DNA of the CDR3: TGCAGCGTTGAGGGTTCCTACACAGGGAAGCCTCATGGCTACACCTTC. Its protein product is CSVEGSYTGKPHGYTF.

The genes are TRBV2 and TRBJ2-3, with 8 bases aligning to TRBD2. The CDR3 is 16 residues long. V trimming: 2 bases; J trimming: 4 bases; junction bases outside the gene matches: 8. The V gene's germline CDR1 is SNHLY and CDR2 FYNNEI. CDR3 nucleotides: TGTGCCAGCAGTGAATACCGAGCGGGAGTGGCAGATACGCAGTATTTT. This encodes CASSEYRAGVADTQYF.

This clone was recorded a few times. This chain connects TRBV5-3 to TRBJ1-5, with D perhaps TRBD1 (5 bases). TRBV5-3 is treated as an ORF (open reading frame) with a function not yet certain. The CDR3 loop spans 14 amino acids. V was cut by 0 bases and J by 6 bases, with 10 bases left in between. The CDR3 here is CARSLEQVGQPQHF. CDR3 coding DNA: TGTGCCAGAAGCTTGGAACAGGTGGGTCAGCCCCAGCATTTT.

V and J are TRBV2 and TRBJ2-1; 8 nucleotides match TRBD2. Germline V gene data show CDR1 as SNHLY and CDR2 as FYNNEI. Unmatched junction bases numbered 3, after V lost 8 bases and J lost 3 bases. CDR3 size: 13 residues. CDR3 sequence: CASERENYNEQFF. In DNA form, the CDR3 reads TGTGCCAGCGAGCGGGAGAACTACAATGAGCAGTTCTTC.

The chain combines TRBV6-1 with TRBJ2-3; 8 nucleotides line up with TRBD1. This CDR3 is 15 amino acids long. The junction had 2 bases not matched to a gene; V was cut back by 1 base and J by 2 bases. Germline CDR1 and CDR2: MNHNS and SASEGT. CDR3 coding DNA: TGTGCCAGCAGTGAAGGGACAGGGTCCACAGATACGCAGTATTTT. Translation gives CASSEGTGSTDTQYF.

This chain uses TRBV5-1 with TRBJ1-1; 7 bases align to TRBD1. The CDR3 spans 15 residues. The germline gives CDR1 SGHRS, CDR2 YFSETQ. The J segment lost 1 base and the V segment lost 4 bases, leaving 7 bases of the junction unmatched. The chain's CDR3 is CASSIGTASNTEAFF. The CDR3 region has the DNA TGCGCCAGCAGCATAGGGACAGCTTCGAACACTGAAGCTTTCTTT.

The rearrangement links TRBV11-3 to TRBJ2-7; the match to TRBD1 covers 11 bases. Trimming cost V 5 bases and J 0 bases; bases outside gene matches: 6. This CDR3 region has 16 residues. Germline CDR1 and CDR2: SGHNT and YENEEA. The CDR3 is CASSPGQGASSYEQYF. CDR3 in DNA: TGTGCCAGCAGCCCCGGACAGGGGGCGAGCTCCTACGAGCAGTACTTC.

V is TRBV27 and J is TRBJ2-7; 8 positions agree with TRBD2. Germline V CDR1 and CDR2: MNHEY, SMNVEV (reference sequence). The CDR3 loop spans 15 amino acids. Trimming took 4 bases from V and 4 from J; bases not matched to a gene: 9. As DNA, the CDR3 is TGTGCCAGCAGTTCAACAAGCGGGAGTAGATACGAGCAGTACTTC. It specifies CASSSTSGSRYEQYF.

The V and J genes are TRBV6-5 and TRBJ2-7; 9 nucleotides line up with TRBD1. The CDR3 loop spans 15 amino acids. CDR1 and CDR2 from the germline V gene are MNHEY and SVGAGI. After removal of 0 bases from V and 6 bases from J, the junction contained 6 bases not matched to a gene. CDR3 region: CASSYSPDRGGEQYF. CDR3 DNA sequence: TGTGCCAGCAGTTACTCTCCGGACAGGGGAGGCGAGCAGTACTTC.

The chain recombines TRBV9 with TRBJ2-5; 15 bases map to TRBD2. Germline V gene lookup returns CDR1 SGDLS and CDR2 YYNGEE. The V and J ends lost 0 bases and 7 bases, in that order; junction bases with no gene match: 10. The CDR3 loop spans 18 amino acids. CDR3 region: CASSVGGTSGGPEGTQYF. CDR3 bases: TGTGCCAGCAGCGTAGGCGGGACTAGCGGGGGGCCAGAAGGGACCCAGTACTTC.